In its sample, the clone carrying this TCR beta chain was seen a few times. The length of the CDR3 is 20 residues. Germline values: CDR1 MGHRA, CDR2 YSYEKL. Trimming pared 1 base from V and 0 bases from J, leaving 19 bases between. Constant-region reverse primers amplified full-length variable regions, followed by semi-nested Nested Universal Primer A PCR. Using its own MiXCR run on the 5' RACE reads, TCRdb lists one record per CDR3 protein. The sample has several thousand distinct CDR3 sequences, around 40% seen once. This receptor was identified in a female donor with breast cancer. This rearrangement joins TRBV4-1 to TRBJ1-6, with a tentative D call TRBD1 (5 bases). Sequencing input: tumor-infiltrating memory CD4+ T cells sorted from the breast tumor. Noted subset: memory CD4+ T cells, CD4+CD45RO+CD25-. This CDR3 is CASSQVGPPVYGSYNSPLHF. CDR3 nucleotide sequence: TGCGCCAGCAGCCAAGTGGGACCTCCGGTTTATGGCTCCTATAATTCACCCCTCCACTTT.